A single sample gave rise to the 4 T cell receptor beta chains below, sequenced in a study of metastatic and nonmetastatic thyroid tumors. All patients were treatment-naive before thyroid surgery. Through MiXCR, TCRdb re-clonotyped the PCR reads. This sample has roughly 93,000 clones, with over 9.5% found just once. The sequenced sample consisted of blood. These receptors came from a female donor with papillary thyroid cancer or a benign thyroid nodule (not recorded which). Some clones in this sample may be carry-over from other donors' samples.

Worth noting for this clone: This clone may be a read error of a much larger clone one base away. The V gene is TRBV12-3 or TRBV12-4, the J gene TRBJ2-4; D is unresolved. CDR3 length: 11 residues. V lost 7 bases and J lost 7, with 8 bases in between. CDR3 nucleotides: TGTGCCAGCATTTCACTGAACATTCAGTACTTC. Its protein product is CASISLNIQYF.

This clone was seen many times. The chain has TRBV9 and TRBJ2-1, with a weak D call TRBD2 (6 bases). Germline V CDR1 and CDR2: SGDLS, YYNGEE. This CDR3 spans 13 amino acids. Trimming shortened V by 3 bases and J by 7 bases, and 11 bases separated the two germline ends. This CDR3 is CASSAGRGNEQFF. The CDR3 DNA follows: TGTGCCAGCAGCGCCGGGAGAGGTAATGAGCAGTTCTTC.

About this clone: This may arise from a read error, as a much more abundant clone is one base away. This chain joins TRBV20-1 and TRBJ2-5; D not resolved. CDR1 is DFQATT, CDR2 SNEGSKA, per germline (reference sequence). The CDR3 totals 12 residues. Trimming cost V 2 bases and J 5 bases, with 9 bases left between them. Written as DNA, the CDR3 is TGCAGTGCTAGACCTAGTCGCGAGACCCAGTACTTC. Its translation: CSARPSRETQYF.

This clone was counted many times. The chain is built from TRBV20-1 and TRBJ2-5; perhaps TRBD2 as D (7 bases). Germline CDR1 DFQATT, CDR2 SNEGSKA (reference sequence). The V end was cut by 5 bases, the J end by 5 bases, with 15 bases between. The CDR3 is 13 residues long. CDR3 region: CSAHSGGSETQYF. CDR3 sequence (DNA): TGCAGTGCTCACTCGGGGGGCTCGGAGACCCAGTACTTC.